Listed below are T cell receptor beta chains from one sample, sequenced in a study of T cell responses to AZD1222 COVID-19 vaccine. Method: immunoSEQ multiplex PCR; TCRdb's copy keeps in-frame clones and lacks some. The profile covers around 150,000 clones, with 70% to 90% appearing a single time and 7.9% taken by the ten largest. Sample: peripheral blood, taken 28 days after the second dose of the MenACWY control vaccine. The receptors stem from an adult who received the MenACWY meningococcal vaccine as a control. The CDR3 runs from the conserved cysteine through the conserved F or W. D genes are given only for firm matches. Rows may omit the clone size; those that give it use once, few, many or a size class.

J,D,V,size,length,CDR3,DNA
TRBJ1-5,TRBD1,TRBV28,once,16,CASSLPDRDSNQPQHF,TGTGCCAGCAGTTTACCGGACAGGGATAGCAATCAGCCCCAGCATTTT
TRBJ2-3,NA,TRBV2,once,13,CAILQDSSDTQYF,TGTGCCATCCTACAGGACAGTTCAGATACGCAGTATTTT
TRBJ2-7,TRBD2,TRBV7-6,NA,16,CASSLAGGTRGYEQYF,TGTGCCAGCAGCTTGGCGGGGGGCACAAGGGGCTACGAGCAGTACTTC
TRBJ1-5,NA,TRBV5-4,NA,15,CASSPGGAGDQPQHF,TGTGCCAGCAGCCCCGGGGGGGCAGGGGATCAGCCCCAGCATTTT
TRBJ2-7,TRBD2,TRBV5-1,NA,16,CASSPTGTRSSYEQYF,TGCGCCAGCAGCCCCACCGGGACTAGAAGCTCCTACGAGCAGTACTTC
TRBJ2-1,TRBD1,TRBV5-4,NA,16,CASSLGLTGALNEQFF,TGTGCCAGCAGCTTGGGTCTAACAGGGGCACTGAATGAGCAGTTCTTC
TRBJ1-6,NA,TRBV7-2,NA,14,CASSPRDGGAPLHF,TGTGCCAGCAGCCCCCGGGACGGGGGGGCACCCCTCCACTTT
TRBJ2-1,TRBD1,TRBV7-8,once,21,CACSLAPGQGERGSLYNEQFF,TGTGCCTGCAGCTTAGCCCCTGGACAGGGGGAGCGGGGGTCTTTATACAATGAGCAGTTCTTC
TRBJ1-3,NA,TRBV6-5,NA,14,CASSYSMAGNTIYF,TGTGCCAGCAGTTACTCGATGGCCGGAAACACCATATATTTT
TRBJ1-2,NA,TRBV11-1,once,15,CASSLIGSQGDGYTF,TGTGCCAGCAGCTTAATCGGAAGCCAGGGAGATGGCTACACCTTC
TRBJ1-5,TRBD1,TRBV30,NA,13,CAWSGTGNQPQHF,TGTGCCTGGAGCGGGACAGGGAATCAGCCCCAGCATTTT
TRBJ1-4,NA,TRBV3-1/TRBV3-2,NA,13,CASRRGRGEKLFF,TGTGCCAGCAGGAGGGGTAGAGGAGAAAAACTGTTTTTT
TRBJ2-1,NA,TRBV6-5,NA,12,CASGVPRDEQFF,TGTGCCTCAGGGGTCCCCAGGGATGAGCAGTTCTTC
TRBJ2-2,NA,TRBV4-2,NA,16,CASSQQTGVNTGELFF,TGTGCCAGCAGCCAGCAGACAGGAGTGAACACCGGGGAGCTGTTTTTT
TRBJ1-1,NA,TRBV19,NA,13,CASSIDKGTEAFF,TGTGCCAGTAGTATAGACAAGGGAACTGAAGCTTTCTTT
TRBJ1-1,NA,TRBV3-1/TRBV3-2,NA,14,CASSPGTLNTEAFF,TGTGCCAGCAGCCCCGGGACATTGAACACTGAAGCTTTCTTT
TRBJ1-2,TRBD1,TRBV3-1/TRBV3-2,NA,14,CASSQATPGGGYTF,TGTGCCAGCAGCCAAGCTACTCCAGGGGGTGGCTACACCTTC
TRBJ1-6,NA,TRBV4-1,NA,12,CASSPFDAGLHF,TGCGCCAGCAGCCCCTTCGACGCAGGGCTCCACTTT
TRBJ2-3,NA,TRBV5-1,NA,15,CASSWSDASTDTQYF,TGCGCCAGCAGCTGGTCCGACGCTAGCACAGATACGCAGTATTTT
TRBJ2-5,TRBD2,TRBV2,NA,17,CASSRAGLAGVLKTQYF,TGTGCCAGCAGTCGCGCTGGACTAGCGGGGGTCCTCAAGACCCAGTACTTC
TRBJ2-7,NA,TRBV7-2,NA,15,CASSFGWGGNYEQYF,TGTGCCAGCAGCTTTGGGTGGGGCGGCAACTACGAGCAGTACTTC
TRBJ2-1,NA,TRBV19,once,13,CASSGGPNNEQFF,TGTGCCAGTAGTGGGGGGCCGAACAATGAGCAGTTCTTC
TRBJ1-4,TRBD1,TRBV7-2,NA,16,CASSLQGTGTNEKLFF,TGTGCCAGCAGCCTACAGGGGACAGGGACTAATGAAAAACTGTTTTTT
TRBJ1-1,TRBD1,TRBV6-5,NA,15,CASRLDRAMNTEAFF,TGTGCCAGCAGGTTGGACAGGGCCATGAACACTGAAGCTTTCTTT
TRBJ2-1,NA,TRBV27,NA,14,CASSLWKADNEQFF,TGTGCCAGCAGTTTATGGAAGGCGGACAATGAGCAGTTCTTC
TRBJ1-2,NA,TRBV6-5,NA,12,CASSPDSYGYTF,TGTGCCAGCAGTCCCGACAGTTATGGCTACACCTTC
TRBJ2-1,NA,TRBV2,NA,15,CASSETGFSYNEQFF,TGTGCCAGCAGTGAGACGGGTTTCTCCTACAATGAGCAGTTCTTC
TRBJ2-3,NA,TRBV28,NA,17,CASSLCLWSPGTDTQYF,TGTGCCAGCAGTTTATGCCTCTGGTCCCCTGGCACAGATACGCAGTATTTT
TRBJ2-2,NA,TRBV19,NA,15,CATPDPDRNTGELFF,TGTGCCACCCCAGACCCTGACAGAAACACCGGGGAGCTGTTTTTT
TRBJ1-2,TRBD1,TRBV29-1,NA,14,CSVERTGANYGYTF,TGCAGCGTGGAGAGGACAGGGGCTAACTATGGCTACACCTTC
TRBJ1-1,NA,TRBV6-5,NA,11,CAIAMNTEAFF,TGTGCCATTGCTATGAACACTGAAGCTTTCTTT
TRBJ2-1,TRBD1,TRBV27,NA,16,CASSFLQGITYNEQFF,TGTGCCAGCAGTTTTCTACAGGGGATCACCTACAATGAGCAGTTCTTC
TRBJ1-1,NA,TRBV5-1,NA,15,CASSFSGGKNTEAFF,TGCGCCAGCAGCTTTTCTGGCGGTAAGAACACTGAAGCTTTCTTT
TRBJ1-1,NA,TRBV5-1,NA,16,CASSLGGTMVNTEAFF,TGCGCCAGCAGCTTGGGAGGGACCATGGTGAACACTGAAGCTTTCTTT
TRBJ2-5,NA,TRBV14,NA,12,CASSQERGTQYF,TGTGCCAGCAGCCAAGAGCGAGGGACCCAGTACTTC
TRBJ1-3,NA,TRBV2,NA,21,CASSEALRAGVGTDSGNTIYF,TGTGCCAGCAGTGAAGCGCTTCGGGCAGGGGTTGGTACAGACTCTGGAAACACCATATATTTT
TRBJ1-2,NA,TRBV11-3,NA,12,CASSLAGVGYTF,TGTGCCAGCAGCTTAGCTGGCGTGGGCTACACCTTC
TRBJ2-1,TRBD2,TRBV6-5,NA,15,CASNPRLAGGDEQFF,TGTGCCAGCAACCCTCGACTAGCGGGGGGGGATGAGCAGTTCTTC
TRBJ2-2,NA,TRBV7-3,NA,16,CASSRRLLTNTGELFF,TGTGCCAGCAGCCGAAGACTCCTTACGAACACCGGGGAGCTGTTTTTT
TRBJ1-2,NA,TRBV5-1,NA,14,CASSLTAANYGYTF,TGCGCCAGCAGCTTGACAGCAGCTAACTATGGCTACACCTTC
TRBJ2-1,NA,TRBV21-1,NA,16,CASSACTGPSLEEQFF,TGTGCCAGCAGCGCTTGTACGGGGCCCTCATTGGAGGAGCAGTTCTTC
TRBJ1-6,TRBD1,TRBV15,NA,14,CATSPVPGGSPLHF,TGTGCCACCAGCCCTGTCCCAGGGGGTTCACCCCTCCACTTT
TRBJ1-3,NA,TRBV5-6,NA,13,CASTTGGRDTIYF,TGTGCCAGCACCACGGGAGGGCGGGACACCATATATTTT